What follows is one T cell receptor (beta chain) and its context. What antigen it recognizes has not been identified. No quality values exist for individual bases; no much larger clone is one base distant. The CDR3 starts with the cysteine, ends with the phenylalanine, and has 14 residues. Only CDR3 DNA remains: 42 bases, in frame from the first base. A distance of 10 bases separates the germline ends of V and J, which lose 3 bases and 4 bases respectively. CDR1 and CDR2 are read off the germline V gene (reference sequence) as LNHDA and SQIVND. The sample's time point, from its label and the paper: baseline before first vaccination. The vaccinee samples were drawn from two UK trials, COV001 and COV002, one of which was a single-blind randomized controlled phase 2/3 trial testing AZD1222 (ChAdOx1 nCoV-19) in healthy adults. For TCRbeta chain sequencing, PBMC samples from trial participants were taken at day 0 and at day 28 after the second dose.

These data are taken from a study of T cell responses to AZD1222 COVID-19 vaccine (dated by TCRdb to 2020 to 2023). With respect to the entire study: AZD1222 recipients given second doses at about 4 weeks or at about 12 weeks were pooled, since spike-specific TCR depth and breadth were not found to differ between the two schedules. TCR sequencing was performed for more than 230 trial participants, of whom 200 to 210 were given two doses of AZD1222 and around 25 were given two doses of MenACWY control vaccine. Trial participants were enrolled into age subgroups of 18-55, 56-69 and 70-plus years, which contained around 150, 29 and 61 TCR-sequenced participants, respectively. Broader findings and caveats from the paper: Participants were mostly white British and included more females than males, and it was suggested by the authors that clonal diversity may have been underestimated. Conclusions about previously exposed vaccinees are limited, since just six or seven AZD1222 recipients were seropositive for SARS-CoV-2 at baseline. A significant rise in spike-specific TCR breadth and depth was observed after two AZD1222 doses relative to day 0 and relative to MenACWY recipients. The vaccine-associated CD4 TCRs covered the entire spike protein, and the dominant responses fell in regions 160-218 and 743-854. Reportedly, close to half of the unique spike-specific TCRs recognized epitopes lying outside the regions that are mutated in the B.1.351 and B.1.1.7 variants. Because no samples from the day 14 peak response were available, repertoires could be characterized only after the peak T cell response. In the small 56-69-year group, the increase in depth fell short of significance, most likely because of low power.

The CDR3 regions of human TCRbeta chains were analyzed by immunosequencing. For the original study's pipeline: Repertoire TCRs were matched against a reference library of SARS-CoV-2-specific TCRs generated with the MIRA antigen-specificity platform. Breadth meant the fraction of unique TCRs that were SARS-CoV-2-associated, whereas depth meant the fraction of total T cells that were SARS-CoV-2-associated. Each spike-specific TCR was assigned to its reactive spike region and to a CD4 or CD8 class using the MIRA data. Log10-transformed breadth and depth values were compared by one-way ANOVA with Sidak's multiple comparisons tests. TCRdb holds this immuneACCESS table with in-frame rearrangements only. Some clones are missing; in checked studies, unresolved V genes explain under half, and the rest has no known cause. V and J calls and clone size are given by that table; D and trimming were obtained from the DNA. The sample includes fewer than 30,000 clones, with roughly 78% observed a single time. The leading ten clones occupy 4.5% to 7% of the sample.

The clonotype originates from an adult in good health. The sequencing here drew on peripheral blood, taken on day 0 of AZD1222 vaccination. The rearranged chain carries TRBV19 and TRBJ1-3; TRBD1 is a possible D gene, resting on 6 matching bases. The DNA reads TGTGCCAGTAGTATGGGACAACGCGGAAACACCATATATTTT. This gives the protein CASSMGQRGNTIYF.